A selection of T cell receptor beta chains follows, all from one sample in a study of blood T cell repertoires in COVID-19. Clones were read by immunoSEQ multiplex PCR, and TCRdb kept only the in-frame ones, dropping some. Of about 250,000 clones listed, just over 85% were seen once; the top ten hold roughly 15%. Specimen: PBMCs or T cells enriched from blood (not recorded which). The receptors stem from a man aged 18 to 30 who had recovered from COVID-19. CDR3s include the opening cysteine and the closing phenylalanine or tryptophan. A D gene is named only where the DNA matches it firmly. A clone size is listed for some rows: how often the clone was seen (once, few, many), or a class if it is expanded.

d_call j_call v_call clone_size cdr3_nt cdr3_aa
TRBD2 TRBJ2-7 TRBV4-2 . TGTGCCAGCAGCCATCCAAGCGGGGGAGTCAACGAGCAGTACTTC CASSHPSGGVNEQYF
. TRBJ1-5 TRBV5-1 . TGCGCCAGCAGCCCGACAGGTCCTATGAGCAATCAGCCCCAGCATTTT CASSPTGPMSNQPQHF
. TRBJ1-5 TRBV29-1 . TGCAGCGTTGTAACGGGGCGGGGGACCCAGCATTTT CSVVTGRGTQHF
. TRBJ2-1 TRBV7-8 . TGTGCCAGCACAGGAAAGGCAGGGGAGCAGTTCTTC CASTGKAGEQFF
TRBD1 TRBJ2-7 TRBV5-4 . TGTGCCAGCAGCTTGGCGGCAGGGGGCGACGAGCAGTACTTC CASSLAAGGDEQYF
TRBD1 TRBJ2-1 TRBV7-8 . TGTGCCAGCAGCTCAGGGACAGAGAGGGGATACAATGAGCAGTTCTTC CASSSGTERGYNEQFF
TRBD1 TRBJ2-7 TRBV2 . TGTGCCATCCAGACAGGGACCGACTACGAGCAGTACTTC CAIQTGTDYEQYF
. TRBJ1-1 TRBV7-9 . TGTGCCAGCAGCTGGGGGGTAGGGACCTTCATTGAAGCTTTCTTT CASSWGVGTFIEAFF
. TRBJ1-5 TRBV19 once TGTGCCAGTAGTATAGGTTCTAGGGGTGGGGCCCAGCATTTT CASSIGSRGGAQHF
. TRBJ1-5 TRBV7-9 . TGTGCCAGCAGCTTAGGGGGGCTAGGTAATCAGCCCCAGCATTTT CASSLGGLGNQPQHF
. TRBJ2-7 TRBV18 . TGTGCCAGCTCACCAATGAGGGGGACGGCAACCTACGAGCAGTACTTC CASSPMRGTATYEQYF
. TRBJ1-5 TRBV15 . TGTGCCACCAGCAGAGCTCGGGGTATGGGGCAGCCCCAGCATTTT CATSRARGMGQPQHF
. TRBJ2-1 TRBV2 . TGTGCCAGTATGGAAGACCGGGGCTCCTACAATGAGCAGTTCTTC CASMEDRGSYNEQFF
TRBD2 TRBJ2-1 TRBV6-1 . TGTGCCAGCAGTGCCCTCTCCGGACTAGCGGGGGGTTCCTACAATGAGCAGTTCTTC CASSALSGLAGGSYNEQFF
. TRBJ1-1 TRBV2 . TGTGCCAGCAGTGAAGCGACCTGGGGGCGCACTGAAGCTTTCTTT CASSEATWGRTEAFF
TRBD1 TRBJ1-3 TRBV2 few TGTGCCAGCAGTGAATTGGGGACAGAAGCATATTTT CASSELGTEAYF
. TRBJ1-1 TRBV5-1 . TGCGCCAGCAGGGAGGGGCTGAACACTGAAGCTTTCTTT CASREGLNTEAFF
TRBD1 TRBJ1-1 TRBV5-1 . TGCGCCAGCAGCTCAAATCCGGGACAGAAGAACACTGAAGCTTTCTTT CASSSNPGQKNTEAFF
. TRBJ1-5 TRBV7-2 once TGTGCCAGCAGCTTCGGTAGTTATAGCAATCAGCCCCAGCATTTT CASSFGSYSNQPQHF
TRBD1 TRBJ2-5 TRBV7-2 . TGTGCCAGCAGCCCCAGACAGGGTAGGGGAGAGACCCAGTACTTC CASSPRQGRGETQYF
TRBD2 TRBJ2-1 TRBV10-1 . TGCGCCAGCAGTGAGTCGATAGCGGGAGATCGGAAGTTCTTC CASSESIAGDRKFF
. TRBJ2-7 TRBV2 . TGTGCCAGCAGAACAGGTTCGACCTTAATTTACGAGCAGTACTTC CASRTGSTLIYEQYF
. TRBJ1-2 TRBV6-1 once TGTGCCAGCAGTGATGGAGTCCCCCGCAGGGGCTATGGCTACACCTTC CASSDGVPRRGYGYTF
TRBD1 TRBJ1-2 TRBV29-1 . TGCAGCGTTGGACAGGGGAGTAGTTATCTTTTTGGGGATGGCTACACCTTC CSVGQGSSYLFGDGYTF
. TRBJ1-5 TRBV27 few TGTGCCAGCGGCAACAGGGTTGTGAGCAATCAGCCCCAGCATTTT CASGNRVVSNQPQHF
TRBD2 TRBJ2-3 TRBV7-8 . TGTGCCAGCAGCTCACTAGCGGGGATCACAGATACGCAGTATTTT CASSSLAGITDTQYF
. TRBJ1-5 TRBV28 . TGTGCCAGCAGTTTATTTCAGGGGAGTCAGCCCCAGCATTTT CASSLFQGSQPQHF
. TRBJ1-5 TRBV19 . TGTGCCAGTAGTATGGCCAATCAGCCCCAGCATTTT CASSMANQPQHF
. TRBJ2-7 TRBV11-3 . TGTGCCAGCAGCTTAGTATCCAGCTACGAGCAGTACTTC CASSLVSSYEQYF
. TRBJ1-1 TRBV5-6 . TGTGCCAGCAGACTGAATACGATTACTGAAGCTTTCTTT CASRLNTITEAFF
. TRBJ1-2 TRBV5-4 few TGTGCCAGCAGCTTGGCCGCCGGGACTGCTAACTATGGCTACACCTTC CASSLAAGTANYGYTF
. TRBJ1-5 TRBV28 . TGTGCCGTGGGGGACTCTCTCAATCAGCCCCAGCATTTT CAVGDSLNQPQHF
TRBD1 TRBJ1-6 TRBV3-1/TRBV3-2 . TGTGCCAGCAGCCAAGTTAGGGGGCTCTTGGTTTCACCCCTCCACTTT CASSQVRGLLVSPLHF
. TRBJ1-4 TRBV5-1 . TGCGCCAGCAGCCCCGGCCTCGGGGAAAAACTGTTTTTT CASSPGLGEKLFF
. TRBJ1-1 TRBV4-1 . TGCGCCAGCAGCCAACTCCTAACAGGGAACACTGAAGCTTTCTTT CASSQLLTGNTEAFF
. TRBJ1-3 TRBV11-2 . TGTGCCAGCAGCCGATTAGTAGACAGGACTGGAAACACCATATATTTT CASSRLVDRTGNTIYF
TRBD1 TRBJ1-2 TRBV19 . TGTGCCAGTAGTACAAGAGACCGGACAGGCGTCTATGGCTACACCTTC CASSTRDRTGVYGYTF
TRBD1 TRBJ2-7 TRBV5-6 . TGTGCCAGCAGCTTCACGACAGGGGCCTACGAGCAGTACTTC CASSFTTGAYEQYF
. TRBJ1-2 TRBV19 . TGTGCCAGTAGTACGACAGGAAGATATGGCTACACCTTC CASSTTGRYGYTF